Presented here are 8 T cell receptor beta chains from one specimen sequenced in a study of blood T cell repertoires in COVID-19. Libraries were prepared by immunoSEQ multiplex PCR; TCRdb keeps only in-frame clonotypes and omits some of them. The sample has some 250,000 clones; 80% to 90% are singletons. Sequencing input: PBMCs or T cells enriched from blood (not recorded which). These receptors originate from a man between 35 and 55 years old who had recovered from COVID-19.

The chain carries TRBV2 and TRBJ2-1; D gene ambiguous. The CDR3 has 15 residues. V gave up 4 bases and J gave up 3 bases, with 13 bases separating them. Germline V gene sequence: CDR1 SNHLY, CDR2 FYNNEI. Written as DNA, the CDR3 is TGTGCCAGCAGTGTGGAACAGAGCAACTACAATGAGCAGTTCTTC. Translating gives CASSVEQSNYNEQFF.

This clone has only one observation. The rearrangement joins TRBV5-6 to TRBJ2-7; 10 bases line up with TRBD2. V dropped 4 bases and J dropped 6; count of bases not matched to a gene: 10. Germline V lookup: CDR1 SGHDT, CDR2 YYEEEE. The CDR3 totals 15 residues. The CDR3 reads CASSIQAGGPIEQYF. In DNA, the CDR3 is TGTGCCAGCAGCATTCAAGCGGGAGGGCCAATCGAGCAGTACTTC.

This chain links TRBV6-5 with TRBJ2-1; 8 nucleotides align to TRBD2. The CDR3 has 15 amino acids. V lost 6 bases, J lost 9 bases, and 13 bases stayed unmatched. The germline V gene has CDR1 MNHEY and CDR2 SVGAGI. CDR3 protein: CASRTSGGFIGEQFF. The CDR3 region has the DNA TGTGCCAGCAGGACCAGCGGGGGATTTATAGGTGAGCAGTTCTTC.

This clone appeared a few times. V is TRBV10-1 and J is TRBJ2-2; 8 nucleotides align to TRBD1. The trim removed 1 base at V and 2 bases at J, leaving 9 bases unmatched. The germline V gene encodes CDR1 WNHNN and CDR2 SYGVQD (reference sequence). This CDR3 is built from 18 residues. The CDR3 sequence: CASSEFAGQGANTGELFF. For the CDR3, the DNA is TGCGCCAGCAGTGAGTTCGCAGGGCAGGGGGCAAACACCGGGGAGCTGTTTTTT.

The V and J genes are TRBV9 and TRBJ1-4; 7 bases are shared with TRBD1. The germline V gene encodes CDR1 SGDLS and CDR2 YYNGEE. V dropped 3 bases and J dropped 7; count of bases not matched to a gene: 9. The CDR3 spans 15 residues. The CDR3 protein is CASSANRGESEKLFF. The CDR3 coding sequence is TGTGCCAGCAGCGCAAACAGGGGCGAGAGTGAAAAACTGTTTTTT.

The V and J genes are TRBV28 and TRBJ2-7; D unresolved. The CDR3 totals 11 residues. From germline, CDR1 is MDHEN and CDR2 SYDVKM. V was cut by 6 bases and J by 4 bases, with 7 bases left in between. This CDR3 is CASSLRYEQYF. DNA of the CDR3: TGTGCCAGCAGCCTCCGGTACGAGCAGTACTTC.

This clone was detected once. The rearrangement joins TRBV7-9 to TRBJ2-7, with TRBD1 identical over 8 bases. Germline V CDR1 and CDR2: SEHNR, FQNEAQ (reference sequence). Trimming cost V 8 bases and J 2 bases; bases outside gene matches: 14. The CDR3 spans 16 residues. This chain's CDR3 is CASGFLPGQDTYEQYF. Written as DNA, the CDR3 is TGTGCCAGCGGTTTCCTCCCGGGACAGGATACCTACGAGCAGTACTTC.

The gene calls are TRBV7-6 and TRBJ1-6, with a possible D match to TRBD1 (5 bases). V shed 1 base and J shed 0 bases, with 10 bases lying between them. CDR3 size: 17 residues. Germline assignment: CDR1 SGHVS and CDR2 FNYEAQ. CDR3 nucleotide sequence: TGTGCCAGCAGCTTAGGTGGGGCCTACTCCTATAATTCACCCCTCCACTTT. It translates to CASSLGGAYSYNSPLHF. The variable domain in full, completed from reference TRBV7-6 and TRBJ1-6, reads GAGVSQSPRYKVTKRGQDVALRCDPISGHVSLYWYRQALGQGPEFLTYFNYEAQQDKSGLPNDRFSAERPEGSISTLTIQRTEQRDSAMYRCASSLGGAYSYNSPLHFGNGTRLTVT.